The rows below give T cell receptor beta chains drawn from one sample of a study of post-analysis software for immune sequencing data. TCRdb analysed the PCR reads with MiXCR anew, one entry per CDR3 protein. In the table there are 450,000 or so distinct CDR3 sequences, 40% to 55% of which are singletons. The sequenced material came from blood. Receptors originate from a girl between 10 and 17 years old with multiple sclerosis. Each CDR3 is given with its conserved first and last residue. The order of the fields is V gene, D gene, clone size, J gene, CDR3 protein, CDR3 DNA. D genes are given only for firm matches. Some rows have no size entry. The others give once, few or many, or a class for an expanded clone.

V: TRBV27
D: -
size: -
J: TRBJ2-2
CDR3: CASSLEPAYTGELFF
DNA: TGTGCCAGCAGTTTGGAGCCTGCGTACACCGGGGAGCTGTTTTTT

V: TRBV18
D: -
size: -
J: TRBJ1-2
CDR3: CASSLSQGRLYGYTF
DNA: TGTGCCAGCTCACTCTCACAGGGAAGGCTTTATGGCTACACCTTC

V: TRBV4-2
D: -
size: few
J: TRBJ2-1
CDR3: CASSQDLIGEPYNEQFF
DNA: TGTGCCAGCAGCCAAGATTTAATAGGGGAGCCCTACAATGAGCAGTTCTTC

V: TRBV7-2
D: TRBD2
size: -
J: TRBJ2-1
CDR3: CASRSGLAGGSYNEQFF
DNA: TGTGCCAGCAGATCCGGACTAGCGGGAGGGTCCTACAATGAGCAGTTCTTC

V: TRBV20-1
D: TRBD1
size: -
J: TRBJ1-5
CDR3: CSASRDRDQPQHF
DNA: TGCAGTGCTAGCCGGGACAGGGATCAGCCCCAGCATTTT

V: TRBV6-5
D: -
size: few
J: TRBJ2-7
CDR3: CASSSGLPSEGYEQYF
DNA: TGTGCCAGCAGTTCGGGACTCCCCTCAGAAGGATACGAGCAGTACTTC

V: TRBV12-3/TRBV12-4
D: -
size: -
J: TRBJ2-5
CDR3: CASSLGTVQYF
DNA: TGTGCCAGCAGTTTAGGCACGGTGCAGTACTTC

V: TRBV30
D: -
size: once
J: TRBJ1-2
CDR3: CASQDSTGYGYTF
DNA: TGTGCCTCCCAGGACAGCACGGGCTATGGCTACACCTTC

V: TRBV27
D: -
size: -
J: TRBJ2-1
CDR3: CASTGRGDRAVDEQFF
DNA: TGTGCCAGCACGGGGAGGGGCGACAGGGCGGTCGATGAGCAGTTCTTC

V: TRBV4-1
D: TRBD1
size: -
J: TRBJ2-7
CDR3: CASSQNTGAYEQYF
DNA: TGCGCCAGCAGCCAAAATACAGGGGCCTACGAGCAGTACTTC

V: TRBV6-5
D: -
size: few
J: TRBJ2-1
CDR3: CASRPFGRVVDEQFF
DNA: TGTGCCAGCAGACCCTTTGGTCGAGTTGTCGATGAGCAGTTCTTC

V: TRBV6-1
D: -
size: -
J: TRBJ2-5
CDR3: CASSELSGAETQYF
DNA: TGTGCCAGCAGTGAGTTGTCAGGCGCTGAGACCCAGTACTTC

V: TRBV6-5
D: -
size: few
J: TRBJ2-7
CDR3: CASSAGLIYEQYF
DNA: TGTGCCAGCAGTGCTGGACTGATTTACGAGCAGTACTTC

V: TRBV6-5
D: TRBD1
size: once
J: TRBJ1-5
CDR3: CASSPGTGVNQPQHF
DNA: TGTGCCAGCAGCCCCGGGACAGGGGTCAATCAGCCCCAGCATTTT

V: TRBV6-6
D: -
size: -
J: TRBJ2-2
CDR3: CASSYFDTGELFF
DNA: TGTGCCAGCAGTTACTTTGACACCGGGGAGCTGTTTTTT

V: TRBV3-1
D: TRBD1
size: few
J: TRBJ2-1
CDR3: CASSHPRVTGGLPSSYNEQFF
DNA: TGTGCCAGCAGCCACCCCCGGGTTACAGGGGGCTTACCTAGCTCCTACAATGAGCAGTTCTTC

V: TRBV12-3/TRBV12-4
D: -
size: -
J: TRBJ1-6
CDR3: CASSLGTALNSPLHF
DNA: TGTGCCAGCAGTTTGGGGACGGCCTTAAATTCACCCCTCCACTTT

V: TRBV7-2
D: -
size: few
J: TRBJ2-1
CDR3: CASSPDASRMIREQFF
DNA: TGTGCCAGCAGCCCAGACGCTTCCCGTATGATTCGTGAGCAGTTCTTC

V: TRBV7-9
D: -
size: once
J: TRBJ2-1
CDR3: CASSLACNEQFF
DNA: TGTGCCAGCAGCTTAGCCTGCAATGAGCAGTTCTTC

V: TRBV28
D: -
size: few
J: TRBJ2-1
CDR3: CASRPASRGSYNEQFF
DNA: TGTGCCAGCAGACCCGCTAGCAGGGGATCCTACAATGAGCAGTTCTTC

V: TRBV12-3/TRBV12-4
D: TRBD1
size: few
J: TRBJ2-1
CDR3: CASSYSSGDRAPYNEQFF
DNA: TGTGCCAGCAGTTACTCTTCCGGCGACAGGGCCCCCTACAATGAGCAGTTCTTC

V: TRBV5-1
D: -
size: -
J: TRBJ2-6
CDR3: CASAIQGSGANVLTF
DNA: TGCGCCAGCGCCATACAGGGTTCTGGGGCCAACGTCCTGACTTTC

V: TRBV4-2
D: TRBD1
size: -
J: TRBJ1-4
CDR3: CASNQGQGLANEKRFF
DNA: TGTGCCAGCAACCAGGGACAGGGATTGGCTAATGAAAAACGGTTTTTT

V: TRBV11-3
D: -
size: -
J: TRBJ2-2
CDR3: CASSRGANTGELFF
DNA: TGTGCCAGCAGCAGGGGAGCGAACACCGGGGAGCTGTTTTTT

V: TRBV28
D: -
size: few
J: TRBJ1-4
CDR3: CAASRGVGEKLFF
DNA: TGTGCCGCGTCCAGGGGAGTAGGAGAAAAACTGTTTTTT

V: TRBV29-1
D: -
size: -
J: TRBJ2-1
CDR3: CSVVWLNNEQFF
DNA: TGCAGCGTTGTTTGGCTAAATAATGAGCAGTTCTTC

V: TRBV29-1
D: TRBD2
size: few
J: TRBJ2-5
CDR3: CSGSGRAIQETQYF
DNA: TGCAGCGGTAGCGGGAGGGCCATCCAAGAGACCCAGTACTTC

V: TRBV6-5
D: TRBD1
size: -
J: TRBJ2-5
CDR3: CASTPGQTSGETQYF
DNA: TGTGCCAGCACCCCGGGACAGACGAGCGGAGAGACCCAGTACTTC

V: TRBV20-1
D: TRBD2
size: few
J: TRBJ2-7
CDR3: CSAITSGQTYEQYF
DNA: TGCAGTGCAATAACTAGCGGGCAGACCTACGAGCAGTACTTC

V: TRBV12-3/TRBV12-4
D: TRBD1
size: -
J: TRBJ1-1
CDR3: CASSRRQGAYTEAFF
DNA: TGTGCCAGCAGTCGGCGACAGGGGGCCTACACTGAAGCTTTCTTT

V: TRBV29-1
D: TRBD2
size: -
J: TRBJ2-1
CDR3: CSAGSGLGGNEQFF
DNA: TGCAGCGCCGGATCAGGACTAGGCGGTAATGAGCAGTTCTTC

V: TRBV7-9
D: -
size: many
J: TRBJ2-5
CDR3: CASSLRQAQETQYF
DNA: TGTGCCAGCAGCTTACGACAGGCCCAAGAGACCCAGTACTTC

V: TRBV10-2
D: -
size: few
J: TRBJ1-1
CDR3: CASNRDLNTEAFF
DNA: TGCGCCAGCAATCGGGATTTGAACACTGAAGCTTTCTTT

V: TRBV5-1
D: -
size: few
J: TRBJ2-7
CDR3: CASSLGVGLPYEQYF
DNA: TGCGCCAGCAGCTTGGGGGTCGGGCTACCCTACGAGCAGTACTTC